This TCR beta chain was recorded in a study of blood T cell repertoires in COVID-19. The data were produced by immunoSEQ multiplex PCR, yet TCRdb's version contains in-frame clones alone and is incomplete. The sample shows roughly 46,000 clones, approximately 90% of them seen only once. This CDR3 has 13 amino acids. CDR1 and CDR2 from the germline V gene are WSHSY and SAAADI. V lost 4 bases and J lost 7; bases outside the gene matches: 5. This clonotype was sampled from a woman in her 50s who had recovered from COVID-19. The V and J genes are TRBV10-2 and TRBJ1-1, with TRBD1 matching over 8 bases. Material: PBMCs or T cells enriched from blood (not recorded which). In DNA, the CDR3 is TGCGCCAGCAGTGGACAGGGGCTGATTGAAGCTTTCTTT. It yields the protein CASSGQGLIEAFF.